This paragraph covers one T cell receptor beta chain sequence. There is no known antigen for this receptor. No much larger clonotype is one base removed from it; base qualities were not supplied. Donors were healthy HIV-negative adults with no recently reported acute infections or vaccinations. All donors were Caucasian adults living in Nashville, Tennessee, USA. CD4+ T cells were enriched by magnetic negative selection; naive cells were then positively selected on CD45RA, and the negative fraction formed the memory subset. After blood collection by leukapheresis, PBMCs were isolated using Ficoll-Histopaque density gradient centrifugation and then cryopreserved in the vapor phase of liquid nitrogen. Analytical flow cytometry was used to check the purity and quantity of each magnetically sorted T cell population. Each sorted fraction had its genomic DNA isolated and then quantified by UV absorbance on a Nanodrop 2000c.

Compared with germline, V lacks 3 bases and J lacks 4 bases; bases without a gene match: 4. Taken from cysteine to phenylalanine, the CDR3 has 15 residues. The DNA shown is the 45-base CDR3, in frame from base 1. Via the germline V gene (reference sequence), CDR1 is SGHAT and CDR2 FQDESV. This record belongs to a study of shared clonotypes between healthy human individuals (dated by TCRdb to 2018 to 2021). Background on the whole study: A couple of women and three men aged 18 to 49 years were included in the cohort. For each donor, CD4 naive and CD4 memory were each given three plates, CD8 naive was given two plates, and CD8 memory was given one plate. To increase sequencing depth and limit assay-specific biases, different laboratories used diverse techniques to prepare libraries and sequence TCR repertoires. To estimate repertoire size and how much clonotypes are shared between individuals, the study performed deep sequencing of blood TCR repertoires from roughly five healthy adults. Between about 0.8 and 9 billion PBMCs per donor were obtained by leukapheresis.

Summary of the overall study and its limitations: Sharing across several donors was observed for approximately 5% of naive CD4, over 3% of naive CD8, over 2% of memory CD4, and around 0.44% of memory CD8 clonotypes. Rarefaction of sorted-subset datasets indicated incomplete sequencing despite the large sequencing depth. Based on pairwise subsampling, the degree of clonotype sharing among donors was expected to be affected by sequencing depth. Naive subsets generally had larger estimated clonotype richness than memory subsets. Compared with non-shared clonotypes, clonotypes shared by all four sorted-subset donors had higher generation probabilities. Because the study included a small number of donors, the genetic and exposure-history diversity represented was limited. Sampling was limited to blood, and TCR repertoires in tissue likely differ from TCR repertoires in blood.

TCR CDR3 regions were amplified from genomic DNA by multiplex PCR using the deep immunoSEQ assay. Genomic DNA extracted from each cell subset was distributed evenly over all wells of several immunoSEQ 96-well plates, and each plate served as one replicate. For sorted subsets, each replicate PCR was loaded with 150 to 250 ng genomic DNA, equivalent to about 33,000 T cell genomes. Purified libraries were quantified with a Qubit 3.0 fluorometer, sized on a Bioanalyzer 2100, and re-quantified with the KAPA Library Quantification kit. Every immunoSEQ 96-well plate was sequenced on a separate single-read 150-cycle Illumina NextSeq 550 flow cell. Per the original workflow: Because only junctional sequences without quality scores were contained in the immunoSEQ output, filtering matching that applied to full-length reads could not be performed. Sequences were annotated with PyIR, a Python wrapper for IgBLAST v1.9, and V/J genes and CDR3 were assigned using IMGT germline references. Any read was removed if the V/J assignment was weak (E-value above 1e-6), the CDR3 was missing, or the read contained stop codons, out-of-frame junctions, or ambiguous translated residues. A V3J clonotype was defined by an identical inferred V gene, J gene, and CDR3 amino acid sequence. Percentage overlap between repertoires was calculated by dividing the number of shared unique clonotypes by the size of the smaller repertoire. RTK rarefaction, the Chao1 estimator, and Recon v2.1 estimates of unobserved clonotypes were used to assess repertoire richness. Generation probabilities for all TCRbeta clonotypes obtained by the gDNA method from a handful of donors were computed using OLGA. Imported from immuneACCESS, the table was reduced by TCRdb to in-frame sequences with V and J called. These copies leave out some clones; in studies compared against another copy, an unresolved V gene accounts for under half, and the cause of the remainder is not known. From that table come the V and J calls and clone size; the DNA was used to work out D and trimming. The sample table records 300,000 or so clones; approximately 74% of these occur just once. The top ten clones comprise about a tenth of the sample.

Here the chain combines TRBV11-1 and TRBJ2-1, with TRBD2 identical over 9 junction bases. The source of this sequence is a man between 25 and 39 years old in good health. The sequenced sample consisted of memory CD4+ T cells sorted from blood. The label giving this sample's cell subset or site can be read as: CD45RA-negative fraction. CDR3 sequence: CASSFRLAEYNEQFF. Here is the DNA: TGTGCCAGCAGCTTCCGACTAGCGGAATACAATGAGCAGTTCTTC.